This TCR beta chain appears in the sequencing data of a study of CD8+CD57+ T cells in acquired aplastic anemia. Looking at the study overall: Average DNA yield from sorted CD4+ and CD8+ cells was approximately 3 ug. The study, taken as a whole, reports: Almost 30 CD8+ CDR3 sequences occurred in both the patients and the controls. The study found no significant CD8+ Simpson's diversity difference between patients and controls.

Germline CDR1 SGDLS, CDR2 YYNGEE. V lost 7 bases and J 2 bases, leaving 22 bases between the germline ends. The CDR3 has 16 amino acids. About this clonotype itself: Its antigen is currently unknown.

Profiles of TCR beta VDJ and CDR3 were generated from a genomic DNA template. TCRdb re-analysed the reads in MiXCR, keeping a single row per CDR3 protein. The table has 150,000 to 200,000 distinct CDR3 sequences, less than 65% seen once. The chain employs TRBV9 and TRBJ2-7; a weak D match, TRBD1 (5 bases). The sequenced material came from sorted CD4+, CD8+, or CD8+CD57+ T cells (not recorded which) from PBMCs. This receptor was identified in a human donor with severe aplastic anemia or a healthy control (not recorded which). CDR3 sequence: CASGQDSTASPYEQYF. The CDR3 DNA follows: TGTGCCAGCGGCCAAGATTCGACAGCTTCCCCCTACGAGCAGTACTTC.